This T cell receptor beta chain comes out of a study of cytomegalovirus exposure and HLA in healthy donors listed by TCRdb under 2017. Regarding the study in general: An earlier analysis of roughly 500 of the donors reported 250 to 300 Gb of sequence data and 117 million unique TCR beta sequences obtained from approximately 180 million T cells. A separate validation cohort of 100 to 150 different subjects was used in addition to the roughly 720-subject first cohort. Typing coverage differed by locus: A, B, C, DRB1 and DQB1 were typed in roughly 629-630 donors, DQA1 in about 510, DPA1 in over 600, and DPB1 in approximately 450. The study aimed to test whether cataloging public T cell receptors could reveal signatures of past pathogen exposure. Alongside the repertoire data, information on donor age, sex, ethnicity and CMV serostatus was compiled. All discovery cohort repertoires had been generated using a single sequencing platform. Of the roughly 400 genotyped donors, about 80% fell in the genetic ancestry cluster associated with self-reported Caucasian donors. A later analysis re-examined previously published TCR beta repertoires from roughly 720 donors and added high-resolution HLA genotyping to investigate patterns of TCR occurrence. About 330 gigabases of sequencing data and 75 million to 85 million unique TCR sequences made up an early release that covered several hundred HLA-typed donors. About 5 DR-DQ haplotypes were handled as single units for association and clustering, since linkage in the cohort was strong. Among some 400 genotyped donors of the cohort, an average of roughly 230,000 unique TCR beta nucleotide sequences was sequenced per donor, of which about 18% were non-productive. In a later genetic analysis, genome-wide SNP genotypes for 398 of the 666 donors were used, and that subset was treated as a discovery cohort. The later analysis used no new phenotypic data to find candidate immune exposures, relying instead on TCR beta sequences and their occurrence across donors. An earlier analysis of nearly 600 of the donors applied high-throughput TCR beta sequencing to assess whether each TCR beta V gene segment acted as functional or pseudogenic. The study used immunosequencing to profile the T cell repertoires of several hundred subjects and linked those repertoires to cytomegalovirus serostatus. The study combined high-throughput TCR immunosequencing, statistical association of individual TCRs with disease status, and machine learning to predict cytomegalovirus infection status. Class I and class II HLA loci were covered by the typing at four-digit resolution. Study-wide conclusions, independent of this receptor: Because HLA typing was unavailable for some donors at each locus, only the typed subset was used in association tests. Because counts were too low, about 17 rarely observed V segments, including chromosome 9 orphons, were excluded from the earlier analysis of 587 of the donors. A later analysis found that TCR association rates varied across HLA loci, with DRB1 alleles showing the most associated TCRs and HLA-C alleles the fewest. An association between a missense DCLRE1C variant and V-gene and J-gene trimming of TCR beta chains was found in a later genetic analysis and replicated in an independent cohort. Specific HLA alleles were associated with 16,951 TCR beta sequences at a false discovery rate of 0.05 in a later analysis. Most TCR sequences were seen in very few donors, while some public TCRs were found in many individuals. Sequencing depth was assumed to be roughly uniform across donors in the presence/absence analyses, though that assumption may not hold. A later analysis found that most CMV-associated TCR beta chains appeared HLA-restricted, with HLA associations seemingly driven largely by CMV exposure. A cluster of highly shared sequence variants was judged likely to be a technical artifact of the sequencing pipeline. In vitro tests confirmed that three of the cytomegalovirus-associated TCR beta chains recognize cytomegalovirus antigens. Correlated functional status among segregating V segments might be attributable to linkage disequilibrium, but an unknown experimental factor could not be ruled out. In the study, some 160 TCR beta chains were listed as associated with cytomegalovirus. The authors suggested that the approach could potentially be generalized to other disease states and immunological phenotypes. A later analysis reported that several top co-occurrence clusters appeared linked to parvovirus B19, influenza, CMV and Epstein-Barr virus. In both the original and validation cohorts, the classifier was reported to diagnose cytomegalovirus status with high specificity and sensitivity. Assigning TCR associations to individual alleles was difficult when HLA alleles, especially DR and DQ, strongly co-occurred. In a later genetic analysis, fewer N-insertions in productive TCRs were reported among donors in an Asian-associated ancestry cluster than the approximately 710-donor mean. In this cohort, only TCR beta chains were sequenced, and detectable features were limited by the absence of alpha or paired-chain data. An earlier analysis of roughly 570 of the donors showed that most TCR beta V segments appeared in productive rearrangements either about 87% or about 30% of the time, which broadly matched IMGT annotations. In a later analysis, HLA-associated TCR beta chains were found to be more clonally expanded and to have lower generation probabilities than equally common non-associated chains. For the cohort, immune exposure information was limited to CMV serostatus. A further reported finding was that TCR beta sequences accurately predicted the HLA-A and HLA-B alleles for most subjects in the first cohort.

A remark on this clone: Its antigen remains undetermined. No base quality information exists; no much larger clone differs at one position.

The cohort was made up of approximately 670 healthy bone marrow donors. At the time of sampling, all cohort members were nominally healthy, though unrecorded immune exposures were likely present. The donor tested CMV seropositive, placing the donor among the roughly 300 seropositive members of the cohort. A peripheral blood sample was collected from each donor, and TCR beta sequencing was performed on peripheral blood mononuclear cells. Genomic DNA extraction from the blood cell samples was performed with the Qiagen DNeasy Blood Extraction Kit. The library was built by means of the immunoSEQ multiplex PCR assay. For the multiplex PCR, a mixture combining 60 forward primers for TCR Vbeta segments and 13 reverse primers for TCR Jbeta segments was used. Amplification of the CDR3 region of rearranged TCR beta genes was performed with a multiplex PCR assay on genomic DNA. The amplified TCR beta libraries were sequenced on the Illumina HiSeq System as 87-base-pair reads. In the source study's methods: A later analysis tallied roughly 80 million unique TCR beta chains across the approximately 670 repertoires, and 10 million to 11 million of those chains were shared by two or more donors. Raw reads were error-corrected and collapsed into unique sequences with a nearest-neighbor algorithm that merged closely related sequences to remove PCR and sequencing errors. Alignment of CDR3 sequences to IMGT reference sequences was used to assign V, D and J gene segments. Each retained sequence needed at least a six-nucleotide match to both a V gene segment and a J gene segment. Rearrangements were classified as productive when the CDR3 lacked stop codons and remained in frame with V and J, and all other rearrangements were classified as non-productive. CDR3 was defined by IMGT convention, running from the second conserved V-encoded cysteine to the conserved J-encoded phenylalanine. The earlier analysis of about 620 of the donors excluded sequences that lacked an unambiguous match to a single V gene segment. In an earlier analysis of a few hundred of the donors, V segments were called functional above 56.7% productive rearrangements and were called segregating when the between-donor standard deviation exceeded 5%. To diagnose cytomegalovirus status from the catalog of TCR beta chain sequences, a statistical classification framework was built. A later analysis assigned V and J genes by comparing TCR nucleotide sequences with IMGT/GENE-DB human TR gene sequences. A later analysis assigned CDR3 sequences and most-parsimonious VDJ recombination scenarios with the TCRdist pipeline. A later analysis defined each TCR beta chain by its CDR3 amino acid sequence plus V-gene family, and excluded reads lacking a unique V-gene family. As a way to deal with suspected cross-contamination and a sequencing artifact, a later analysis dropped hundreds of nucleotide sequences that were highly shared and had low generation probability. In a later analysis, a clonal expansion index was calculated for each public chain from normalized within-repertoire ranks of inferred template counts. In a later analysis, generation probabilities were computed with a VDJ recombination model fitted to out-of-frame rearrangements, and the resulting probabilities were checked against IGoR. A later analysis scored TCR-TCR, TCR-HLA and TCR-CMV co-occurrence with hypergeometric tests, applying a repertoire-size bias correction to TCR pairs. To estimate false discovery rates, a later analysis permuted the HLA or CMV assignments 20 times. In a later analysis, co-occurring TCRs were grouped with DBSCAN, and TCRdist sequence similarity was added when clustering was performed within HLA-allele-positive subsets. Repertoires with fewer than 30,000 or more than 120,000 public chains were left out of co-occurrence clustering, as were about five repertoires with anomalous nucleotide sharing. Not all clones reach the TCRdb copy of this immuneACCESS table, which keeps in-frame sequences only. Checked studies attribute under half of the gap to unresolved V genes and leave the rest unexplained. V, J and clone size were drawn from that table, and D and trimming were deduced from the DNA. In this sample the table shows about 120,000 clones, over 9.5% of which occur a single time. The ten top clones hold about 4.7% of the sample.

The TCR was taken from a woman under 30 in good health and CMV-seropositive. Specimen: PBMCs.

The sequence in DNA is TGTGCCAGCAGACAACAGGGGAATGAGCAGTTCTTC. It encodes CASRQQGNEQFF. This sequence uses TRBV2 and TRBJ2-1, and 7 junction bases match TRBD1. V has 6 bases trimmed and J has 7 bases trimmed; junction bases matching no gene number 3. The germline V gene provides CDR1 SNHLY and CDR2 FYNNEI. Counted from cysteine to phenylalanine, this CDR3 has 12 amino acids. The entry retains the CDR3 DNA only, 36 bases that are in frame from base 1.